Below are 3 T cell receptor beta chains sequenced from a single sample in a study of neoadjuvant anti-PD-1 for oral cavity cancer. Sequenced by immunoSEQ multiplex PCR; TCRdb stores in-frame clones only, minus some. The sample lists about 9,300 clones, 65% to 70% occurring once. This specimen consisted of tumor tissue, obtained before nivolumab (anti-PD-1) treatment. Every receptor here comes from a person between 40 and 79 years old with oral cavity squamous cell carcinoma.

DNA for the CDR3: TGTGCCTGGAGTGCTGAAACAGGGGACTATGGCTACACCTTC. Encoded protein: CAWSAETGDYGYTF. The chain carries TRBV30 and TRBJ1-2, with 7 nucleotides matching TRBD1. CDR3 size: 14 residues. The germline gives CDR1 GTSNPN, CDR2 SVGIG (reference sequence). Trimming took 1 base from V and 3 from J; bases not matched to a gene: 5.

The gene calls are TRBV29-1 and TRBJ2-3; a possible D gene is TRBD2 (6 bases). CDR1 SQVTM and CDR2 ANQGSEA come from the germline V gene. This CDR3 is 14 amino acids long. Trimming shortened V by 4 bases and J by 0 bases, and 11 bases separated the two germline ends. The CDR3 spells CSVVGGPSTDTQYF. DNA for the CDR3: TGCAGCGTTGTAGGAGGGCCGAGCACAGATACGCAGTATTTT.

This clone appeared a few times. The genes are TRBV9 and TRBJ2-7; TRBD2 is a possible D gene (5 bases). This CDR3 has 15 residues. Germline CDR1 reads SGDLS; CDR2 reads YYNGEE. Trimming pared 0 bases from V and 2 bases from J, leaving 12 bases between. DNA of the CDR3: TGTGCCAGCAGCGTAGAGGCGGGCCATACCTACGAGCAGTACTTC. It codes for CASSVEAGHTYEQYF.